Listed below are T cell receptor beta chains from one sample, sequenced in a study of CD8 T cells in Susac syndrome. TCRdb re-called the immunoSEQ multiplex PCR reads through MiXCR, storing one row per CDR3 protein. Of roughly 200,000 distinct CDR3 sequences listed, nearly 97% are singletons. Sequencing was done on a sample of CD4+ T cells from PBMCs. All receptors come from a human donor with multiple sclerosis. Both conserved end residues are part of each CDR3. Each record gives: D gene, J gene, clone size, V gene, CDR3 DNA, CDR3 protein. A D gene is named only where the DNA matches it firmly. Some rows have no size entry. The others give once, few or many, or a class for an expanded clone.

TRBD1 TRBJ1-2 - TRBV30 TGTGCCTGGCCCGGGACAGGGACTGGCTACACCTTC CAWPGTGTGYTF
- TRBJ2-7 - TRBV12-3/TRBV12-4 TGTGCCAGCAGTTTCAACTCCCTCTACGAGCAGTACTTC CASSFNSLYEQYF
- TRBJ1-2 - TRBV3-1 TGTGCCAGCAGTGGGGCAGGGATGTATGGCTACACCTTC CASSGAGMYGYTF
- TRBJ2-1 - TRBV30 TGTGCCTGGAGTGTAGGGGGGAGTGAGCAGTTCTTC CAWSVGGSEQFF
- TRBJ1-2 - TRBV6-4 TGTGCCAGCAGTGCCGTTCCTGGCGGAACCCACTATGGCTACACCTTC CASSAVPGGTHYGYTF
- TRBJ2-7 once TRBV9 TGTGCCAGCGTAGGAGAACACGGGAAGCAATGGGACGAGCAGTACTTC CASVGEHGKQWDEQYF
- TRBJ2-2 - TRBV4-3 TGCGCCAGCAGCCAAGAAACGGTAACGCCCGGGGAGCTGTTTTTT CASSQETVTPGELFF
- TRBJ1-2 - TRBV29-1 TGCAGCGTGGTTCAGGCGAACTATGGCTACACCTTC CSVVQANYGYTF
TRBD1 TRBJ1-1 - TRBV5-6 TGTGCCAGCAGCAAATACAGGGGGTTGAACACTGAAGCTTTCTTT CASSKYRGLNTEAFF
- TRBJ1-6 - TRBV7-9 TGTGCCAGCAGCTTAGCAGGGAGGAATTCACCCCTCCACTTT CASSLAGRNSPLHF
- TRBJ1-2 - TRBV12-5 TGTGCTAGTGGTTCCCCTCTCTGGACGGGCAACTATGGCTACACCTTC CASGSPLWTGNYGYTF
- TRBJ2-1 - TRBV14 TGTGCCAGCAGCCAAGCCGGGTCCTACAATGAGCAGTTCTTC CASSQAGSYNEQFF
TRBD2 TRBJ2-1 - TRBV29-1 TGCAGCGTTAACCTGGGACTAGCGGGGGGTAATGAGCAGTTCTTC CSVNLGLAGGNEQFF
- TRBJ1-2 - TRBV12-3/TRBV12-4 TGTGCCAGCAGTTTAGTAGGGGCCTATGGCTACACCTTC CASSLVGAYGYTF
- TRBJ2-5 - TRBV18 TGTGCCAGCTCACCGCACGTAGTGGAGACCCAGTACTTC CASSPHVVETQYF
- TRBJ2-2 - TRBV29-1 TGCAGCGTTGAATCGGCAGGGTCTCGGTCCGGGGAGCTGTTTTTT CSVESAGSRSGELFF
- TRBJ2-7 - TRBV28 TGTGCCAGCAGCCTTGGCGGAGGCGGGCAGTACTTC CASSLGGGGQYF
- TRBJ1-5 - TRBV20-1 TGCAGTGCCGCGGATAGCAATCAGCCCCAGCATTTT CSAADSNQPQHF
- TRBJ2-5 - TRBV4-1 TGCGCCAGCAGCCTTGGCCCCCTGGAGACCCAGTACTTC CASSLGPLETQYF
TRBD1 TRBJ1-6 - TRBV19 TGTGCCAGTAGTAACGGACAGGGGATTGCTTCACCCCTCCACTTT CASSNGQGIASPLHF
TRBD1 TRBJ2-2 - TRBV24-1 TGTGCCACCAGTGACTCCGGGACAGGGTTTTCCGGGGAGCTGTTTTTT CATSDSGTGFSGELFF
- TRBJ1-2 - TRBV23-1 TGCGCCAGCGGGGGCAGATACGATGGCTACACCTTC CASGGRYDGYTF
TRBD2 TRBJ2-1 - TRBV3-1 TGTGCCAGCAGCCTCAGAACTAGCGGGTACAATGAGCAGTTCTTC CASSLRTSGYNEQFF
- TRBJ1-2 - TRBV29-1 TGCAGCGTTGCCACAGGGAACGACGGCTACACCTTC CSVATGNDGYTF
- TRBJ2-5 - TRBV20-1 TGCAGTGCTAGAGAACCAATCGCACGGGTTGAGACCCAGTACTTC CSAREPIARVETQYF
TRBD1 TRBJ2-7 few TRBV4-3 TGCGCCAGCAGCCAAGGAGGGGACAGGGGGCTGGGGGAGCAGTACTTC CASSQGGDRGLGEQYF
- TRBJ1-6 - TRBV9 TGTGCCAGCAGCGTAGGGCGGGAATCACCCCTCCACTTT CASSVGRESPLHF
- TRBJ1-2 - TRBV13 TGTGCCAGCAGCGGGGGAGGGGGAAACTATGGCTACACCTTC CASSGGGGNYGYTF
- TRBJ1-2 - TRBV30 TGTGCCTGGAGACAGGAGTCTAACTATGGCTACACCTTC CAWRQESNYGYTF
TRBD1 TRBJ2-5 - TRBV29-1 TGCAGCGTTGACCCCGACAGGGAAGAGACCCAGTACTTC CSVDPDREETQYF
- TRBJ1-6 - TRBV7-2 TGTGCCAGCAGCCCCGGAGTCGGGATCAACTCACCCCTCCACTTT CASSPGVGINSPLHF
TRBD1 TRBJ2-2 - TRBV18 TGTGCCAGCTCCGCCCAGGGGGACAACACCGGGGAGCTGTTTTTT CASSAQGDNTGELFF
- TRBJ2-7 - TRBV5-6 TGTGCCAGCAGCGGGCCCAGGGGACTCGGATCCTACGAGCAGTACTTC CASSGPRGLGSYEQYF
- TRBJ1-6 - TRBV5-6 TGTGCCAGCAGCTTGGAAGCCAGGGCTAATTCACCCCTCCACTTT CASSLEARANSPLHF
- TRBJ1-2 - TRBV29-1 TGCAGCGTTGAATCCGGGGGGTATGGCTACACCTTC CSVESGGYGYTF
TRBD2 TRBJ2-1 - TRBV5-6 TGTGCCAGCAGCTTGGACTCCTATGGACTAGCTTACAATGAGCAGTTCTTC CASSLDSYGLAYNEQFF
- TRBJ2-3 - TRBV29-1 TGCAGCGTTGAAGATGGGGGACACCACGGGGCAGATACGCAGTATTTT CSVEDGGHHGADTQYF
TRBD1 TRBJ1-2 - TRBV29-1 TGCAGCGTGGGACAGCCCATTTATGGCTACACCTTC CSVGQPIYGYTF
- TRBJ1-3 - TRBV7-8 TGTGCCAGCAGCTTAACCCGCTCTGGAAACACCATATATTTT CASSLTRSGNTIYF